A selection of T cell receptor beta chains follows, all from one sample in a study of cytomegalovirus exposure and HLA in healthy donors. Sequencing was performed with immunoSEQ multiplex PCR; in TCRdb, only in-frame clones are kept and a portion is missing. This repertoire shows about 160,000 clones, around 86% found once; its top ten account for about 0.98%. Sequenced material: PBMCs. The source is a girl aged 2 to 9 in good health and CMV-seropositive. The CDR3 runs from the conserved cysteine through the conserved F or W.

>TRBV5-4|TRBJ2-1
CASSVKAGSHEQFF
>TRBV28|TRBJ1-2
CASSTGGYGYTF
>TRBV19|TRBJ2-7
CASSSQGKGSYEQYF
>TRBV6-1|TRBJ2-1
CASTEGAGGRDEQFF
>TRBV11-3|TRBJ2-7
CASSSSTTYEQYF
>TRBV5-1|TRBJ2-1
CASSLATSGSRQFF
>TRBV6-1|TRBJ1-3
CASSLGGVGNTIYF
>TRBV5-1|TRBJ2-3
CASSWGVGGQDTQYF
>TRBV5-1|TRBJ2-1
CASSLERYPHNEQFF
>TRBV28|TRBJ1-4
CASSLIGRQLGEKLFF
>TRBV6-6|TRBJ1-1
CASSSGRGTEAFF
>TRBV9|TRBJ2-1
CASSVRLAGVDRNEQFF
>TRBV18|TRBJ2-7
CASSIQAGQPYEQYF
>TRBV28|TRBJ2-1
CASSLGRRGVNEQFF
>TRBV19|TRBJ2-3
CASSPRLAGTDTQYF
>TRBV28|TRBJ1-4
CASQQGTREKLFF
>TRBV27|TRBJ2-5
CASSSRETQYF
>TRBV5-4|TRBJ2-3
CASSLTLAGSTDTQYF
>TRBV18|TRBJ1-1
CASSPGALGTEAFF
>TRBV9|TRBJ2-1
CASSVGTSGNEQFF
>TRBV6-5|TRBJ1-1
CASSYRLYTEAFF
>TRBV28|TRBJ1-2
CASRPTGFTNYGYTF
>TRBV15|TRBJ2-3
CATSRGRVVGDTQYF
>TRBV5-1|TRBJ2-1
CASRQNNEQFF
>TRBV14|TRBJ1-5
CASSHTGQDLPGQPQHF
>TRBV30|TRBJ1-3
CACRTGDGNTIYF
>TRBV28|TRBJ1-1
CASSLSRAEAFF
>TRBV9|TRBJ1-1
CASSRQVRDTEAFF
>TRBV5-1|TRBJ1-1
CASSRLGGINEAFF
>TRBV4-1|TRBJ2-7
CASSQEMGAGLSSYEQYF
>TRBV6-1|TRBJ2-1
CASSENSYNEQFF
>TRBV18|TRBJ1-3
CASSPGQGNSGNTIYF
>TRBV13|TRBJ2-3
CASSLGLTDTQYF
>TRBV13|TRBJ2-7
CASSSGTGVREQYF
>TRBV30|TRBJ1-3
CAWSDPGLKGSGNTIYF
>TRBV14|TRBJ2-5
CASSPSRSGRPGKETQYF
>TRBV27|TRBJ1-1
CASSLIGAGGAPEAFF
>TRBV6-6|TRBJ1-3
CASSYGPGAGNTIYF
>TRBV9|TRBJ2-7
CASSEASGRTYEQYF
>TRBV7-2|TRBJ2-3
CASSLPTRSGTDTQYF
>TRBV19|TRBJ1-1
CASSTGGMNTEAFF